The rows below give T cell receptor beta chains drawn from one sample of a study of control samples from healthy donors and cancer patients. The assay was immunoSEQ multiplex PCR, and TCRdb's table has in-frame clones only and misses some. Among roughly 170,000 clones, 88% were seen once, and the ten largest hold about 5.3%. What was sequenced was blood. All receptors come from a woman aged 25 to 39 in good health. CDR3s include the opening cysteine and the closing phenylalanine or tryptophan. Fields, in order: clone size, J gene, D gene, V gene, CDR3 DNA, CDR3 protein. The D gene is left open where the match is weak. The size field is filled for only some rows; it gives once, few, many or a size class.

clone size: NA
J gene: TRBJ1-4
D gene: NA
V gene: TRBV15
CDR3 DNA: TGTGCCACCAGCAGAAGGCGGGGTAGTGAAAAACTGTTTTTT
CDR3 protein: CATSRRRGSEKLFF

clone size: NA
J gene: TRBJ1-5
D gene: NA
V gene: TRBV5-1
CDR3 DNA: TGCGCCAGCAGCTTGGGGTGGGGGGCCGATCAGCCCCAGCATTTT
CDR3 protein: CASSLGWGADQPQHF

clone size: once
J gene: TRBJ2-5
D gene: NA
V gene: TRBV12-3/TRBV12-4
CDR3 DNA: TGTGCCAGCACCGAGGCACGGAGGGGGACCCAGTACTTC
CDR3 protein: CASTEARRGTQYF

clone size: many
J gene: TRBJ1-2
D gene: NA
V gene: TRBV14
CDR3 DNA: TGTGCCAGCAGCCCATTGGGTCCTCATGGCTACACCTTC
CDR3 protein: CASSPLGPHGYTF

clone size: NA
J gene: TRBJ2-7
D gene: NA
V gene: TRBV3-1/TRBV3-2
CDR3 DNA: TGTGCCAGCAGCCGGGGGGAAAGCGAGCAGTACTTC
CDR3 protein: CASSRGESEQYF

clone size: NA
J gene: TRBJ2-1
D gene: TRBD1
V gene: TRBV12-5
CDR3 DNA: TGTGCTAGTGGTTGGGACAGGAATGAGCAGTTCTTC
CDR3 protein: CASGWDRNEQFF

clone size: NA
J gene: TRBJ1-6
D gene: TRBD1
V gene: TRBV5-6
CDR3 DNA: TGTGCCAGCAGCGGGACAGGGTGGGCTTCACCCCTCCACTTT
CDR3 protein: CASSGTGWASPLHF

clone size: NA
J gene: TRBJ2-5
D gene: TRBD2
V gene: TRBV28
CDR3 DNA: TGTGCCAGCAGTCCCCTAGCGGTCCAAGAGACCCAGTACTTC
CDR3 protein: CASSPLAVQETQYF

clone size: NA
J gene: TRBJ2-1
D gene: TRBD2
V gene: TRBV7-9
CDR3 DNA: TGTGCCAGCAGCTCCACGACTAGCGGGAGCAATAATGAGCAGTTCTTC
CDR3 protein: CASSSTTSGSNNEQFF

clone size: NA
J gene: TRBJ1-2
D gene: NA
V gene: TRBV28
CDR3 DNA: TGTGCCAGCAGCCTCGGGACGGCCTCAAGCTACACCTTC
CDR3 protein: CASSLGTASSYTF

clone size: NA
J gene: TRBJ1-2
D gene: NA
V gene: TRBV29-1
CDR3 DNA: TGCAGCGTTGGGGCGGGAACAGGGAGAGTCAGTGGCTACACCTTC
CDR3 protein: CSVGAGTGRVSGYTF

clone size: NA
J gene: TRBJ2-3
D gene: TRBD2
V gene: TRBV5-1
CDR3 DNA: TGCGCCAGCAGCTTGGCGTTCCCTAGCGGCAGCACAGATACGCAGTATTTT
CDR3 protein: CASSLAFPSGSTDTQYF

clone size: once
J gene: TRBJ2-7
D gene: TRBD1
V gene: TRBV7-2
CDR3 DNA: TGTGCCAGCAGCTTAGCGCAGGGGGAGTACGAGCAGTACTTC
CDR3 protein: CASSLAQGEYEQYF

clone size: NA
J gene: TRBJ1-1
D gene: NA
V gene: TRBV6-5
CDR3 DNA: TGTGCCAGCAGTTACGAGGGATTGAACACTGAAGCTTTCTTT
CDR3 protein: CASSYEGLNTEAFF

clone size: NA
J gene: TRBJ2-5
D gene: TRBD2
V gene: TRBV19
CDR3 DNA: TGTGCCAGTAACAACGGCGGGGGGAAAGAGACCCAGTACTTC
CDR3 protein: CASNNGGGKETQYF

clone size: NA
J gene: TRBJ2-1
D gene: NA
V gene: TRBV29-1
CDR3 DNA: TGCAGCGTTTCCCGATACAATGAGCAGTTCTTC
CDR3 protein: CSVSRYNEQFF